Listed below are T cell receptor beta chains from one sample, sequenced in a study of shared clonotypes between healthy human individuals. Clones were sequenced by immunoSEQ multiplex PCR, and TCRdb holds only the in-frame ones, with some missing. The data hold over a million clones, with about four fifths observed a single time. Source material: memory CD4+ T cells from PBMCs. The receptors shown here come from a man aged 18 to 29 in good health. Some clones in this sample may be carry-over from other donors' samples. The CDR3 runs from the conserved cysteine through the conserved F or W. Each record gives: J gene, clone size, D gene, V gene, CDR3 DNA, CDR3 protein. A D gene is named only where the DNA matches it firmly. Only some rows state a clone size, as once, few, many or a class for expanded clones.

j_gene: TRBJ1-6; abundance: NA; d_gene: TRBD1; v_gene: TRBV6-5; CDR3nt: TGTGCCAGCACCGCCGGGACAGGAAATTCACCCCTCCACTTT; CDR3aa: CASTAGTGNSPLHF
j_gene: TRBJ1-1; abundance: NA; d_gene: NA; v_gene: TRBV27; CDR3nt: TGTGCCAGCAGCCTTCTTGTCGGGGACCTCCACACTGAAGCTTTCTTT; CDR3aa: CASSLLVGDLHTEAFF
j_gene: TRBJ2-2; abundance: few; d_gene: NA; v_gene: TRBV5-1; CDR3nt: TGCGCCAGCAGCTTGCGATCAGCAGGCGGGGAGCTGTTTTTT; CDR3aa: CASSLRSAGGELFF
j_gene: TRBJ1-6; abundance: few; d_gene: TRBD1; v_gene: TRBV5-1; CDR3nt: TGCGCCAGCAGCCAGACAGGGATCCCTAATTCACCCCTCCACTTT; CDR3aa: CASSQTGIPNSPLHF
j_gene: TRBJ2-6; abundance: NA; d_gene: NA; v_gene: TRBV6-4; CDR3nt: TGTGCCAGGACGGACAGTCCTCGATCTGGGGCCAACGTCCTGACTTTC; CDR3aa: CARTDSPRSGANVLTF
j_gene: TRBJ2-1; abundance: NA; d_gene: TRBD2; v_gene: TRBV7-2; CDR3nt: TGTGCCAGCAGCCCTACTCGGGAGGGGGTGAAGTTCTTC; CDR3aa: CASSPTREGVKFF
j_gene: TRBJ1-2; abundance: NA; d_gene: NA; v_gene: TRBV7-9; CDR3nt: TGTGCCAGCAGCTTAGAAGAGTACTATGGCTACACCTTC; CDR3aa: CASSLEEYYGYTF
j_gene: TRBJ1-3; abundance: NA; d_gene: NA; v_gene: TRBV7-3; CDR3nt: TGTGCCAGCAGCTTCAGGGGAAACTCTGGAAACACCATATATTTT; CDR3aa: CASSFRGNSGNTIYF
j_gene: TRBJ2-6; abundance: NA; d_gene: NA; v_gene: TRBV28; CDR3nt: TGTGCCAGCAGTATTAGGGGGGCTGGGGCCAACGTCCTGACTTTC; CDR3aa: CASSIRGAGANVLTF
j_gene: TRBJ1-5; abundance: NA; d_gene: NA; v_gene: TRBV30; CDR3nt: TGTGCCTGGAGTCAAACGGGACACATCGGTCAGCCCCAGCATTTT; CDR3aa: CAWSQTGHIGQPQHF
j_gene: TRBJ1-4; abundance: NA; d_gene: TRBD1; v_gene: TRBV9; CDR3nt: TGTGCCAGCAGCGTAGCCCCGGGACAGGGGAGCGAAAAACTGTTTTTT; CDR3aa: CASSVAPGQGSEKLFF
j_gene: TRBJ1-1; abundance: NA; d_gene: TRBD1; v_gene: TRBV7-2; CDR3nt: TGTGCCAGCCAGTTAACAGGGGGCATCACTGAAGCTTTCTTT; CDR3aa: CASQLTGGITEAFF
j_gene: TRBJ2-7; abundance: NA; d_gene: TRBD1; v_gene: TRBV28; CDR3nt: TGTGCCAGCAAAAGGACAGGGGATACCTACGAGCAGTACTTC; CDR3aa: CASKRTGDTYEQYF
j_gene: TRBJ1-1; abundance: NA; d_gene: NA; v_gene: TRBV5-1; CDR3nt: TGCGCCAGCAGCTTAAGGAGTGGAAGTAATGCTGAAGCTTTCTTT; CDR3aa: CASSLRSGSNAEAFF
j_gene: TRBJ2-5; abundance: NA; d_gene: NA; v_gene: TRBV18; CDR3nt: TGTGCCAGCTCACCACCGGGGGACCAAGAGACCCAGTACTTC; CDR3aa: CASSPPGDQETQYF
j_gene: TRBJ2-7; abundance: few; d_gene: TRBD2; v_gene: TRBV28; CDR3nt: TGTGCCAGCAGTCGCCGTCCTAGCGGCCCCTACGAGCAGTACTTC; CDR3aa: CASSRRPSGPYEQYF
j_gene: TRBJ1-5; abundance: NA; d_gene: NA; v_gene: TRBV28; CDR3nt: TGTGCCAGCAGTTTCCCTCGGGAAACCAAGCATTTT; CDR3aa: CASSFPRETKHF
j_gene: TRBJ1-2; abundance: few; d_gene: NA; v_gene: TRBV18; CDR3nt: TGTGCCAGCTCCTATCCGGGCCAAAACTATGGCTACACCTTC; CDR3aa: CASSYPGQNYGYTF
j_gene: TRBJ1-3; abundance: NA; d_gene: NA; v_gene: TRBV5-1; CDR3nt: TGCGCCAGCAGCTTTTCTGACCTCCGCACCTCTGGAAACACCATATATTTT; CDR3aa: CASSFSDLRTSGNTIYF
j_gene: TRBJ2-3; abundance: NA; d_gene: TRBD2; v_gene: TRBV2; CDR3nt: TGTGCCAGCAGCAGGCCTCTAGCGGGAGGGCCTCAGTTTTCTCTCGATACGCAGTATTTT; CDR3aa: CASSRPLAGGPQFSLDTQYF
j_gene: TRBJ2-7; abundance: NA; d_gene: NA; v_gene: TRBV7-8; CDR3nt: TGTGCCAGCAGCTTAGCGACTAGTAATGTCTACGAGCAGTACTTC; CDR3aa: CASSLATSNVYEQYF
j_gene: TRBJ2-7; abundance: NA; d_gene: TRBD2; v_gene: TRBV29-1; CDR3nt: TGCAGCGTTGAATCCCGACTAGCGGATGCCTACGAGCAGTACTTC; CDR3aa: CSVESRLADAYEQYF
j_gene: TRBJ2-7; abundance: once; d_gene: NA; v_gene: TRBV2; CDR3nt: TGTGCCCGCAACTTTGCCACCTACGAGCAGTACTTC; CDR3aa: CARNFATYEQYF
j_gene: TRBJ1-1; abundance: few; d_gene: TRBD1; v_gene: TRBV28; CDR3nt: TGTGCCAGCAGTTTGCTGACAGGGGGCACTGAAGCTTTCTTT; CDR3aa: CASSLLTGGTEAFF
j_gene: TRBJ1-1; abundance: NA; d_gene: NA; v_gene: TRBV7-3; CDR3nt: TGTGCCAGCAGCTTAGTGTTTGGACAGTTTAACACTGAAGCTTTCTTT; CDR3aa: CASSLVFGQFNTEAFF
j_gene: TRBJ2-7; abundance: NA; d_gene: TRBD2; v_gene: TRBV11-2; CDR3nt: TGTGCCAGCAGCTTTTATCAAGGGAGCGGGGTGGTCTACGAGCAGTACTTC; CDR3aa: CASSFYQGSGVVYEQYF
j_gene: TRBJ1-4; abundance: NA; d_gene: NA; v_gene: TRBV5-5; CDR3nt: TGTGCCAGCAGCTTGGCCGGACTTGGGGGGACGGAAAAACTGTTTTTT; CDR3aa: CASSLAGLGGTEKLFF
j_gene: TRBJ2-1; abundance: NA; d_gene: NA; v_gene: TRBV28; CDR3nt: TGTGCCAGCAGTTTAGCGGGATTGGGGGGCAATGAGCAGTTCTTC; CDR3aa: CASSLAGLGGNEQFF
j_gene: TRBJ2-7; abundance: few; d_gene: NA; v_gene: TRBV7-2; CDR3nt: TGTGCCAGCAGCTTAGGACTAGTCACTAACGAGCAGTACTTC; CDR3aa: CASSLGLVTNEQYF
j_gene: TRBJ2-3; abundance: NA; d_gene: NA; v_gene: TRBV6-6; CDR3nt: TGTGCCAGCAGTTCCAACCGGGACACGGCGACAAATACGCAGTATTTT; CDR3aa: CASSSNRDTATNTQYF
j_gene: TRBJ2-5; abundance: NA; d_gene: TRBD2; v_gene: TRBV7-2; CDR3nt: TGTGCCAGCAGCTTAGGTTTTGCGGGAGAGGAGACCCAGTACTTC; CDR3aa: CASSLGFAGEETQYF
j_gene: TRBJ2-1; abundance: NA; d_gene: NA; v_gene: TRBV7-2; CDR3nt: TGTGCCAGCAGTGCCCAGGTATCCTACAATGAGCAGTTCTTC; CDR3aa: CASSAQVSYNEQFF
j_gene: TRBJ2-5; abundance: NA; d_gene: NA; v_gene: TRBV5-4; CDR3nt: TGTGCCAGCAGCAAAGGTAGCGGAATACAAGAGACCCAGTACTTC; CDR3aa: CASSKGSGIQETQYF
j_gene: TRBJ2-7; abundance: NA; d_gene: TRBD2; v_gene: TRBV27; CDR3nt: TGTGCCAGCAGTTTATTTTTTGGGACTAGGTCCTACGAGCAGTACTTC; CDR3aa: CASSLFFGTRSYEQYF
j_gene: TRBJ2-1; abundance: NA; d_gene: TRBD2; v_gene: TRBV12-5; CDR3nt: TGTGCTAGTGGTACCGGGACTAGCGGGAGTGGCGAGCAGTTCTTC; CDR3aa: CASGTGTSGSGEQFF
j_gene: TRBJ1-5; abundance: NA; d_gene: NA; v_gene: TRBV2; CDR3nt: TGTGCCAGCAGTGGCCAGGGACCTTTTCAGCCCCAGCATTTT; CDR3aa: CASSGQGPFQPQHF
j_gene: TRBJ2-5; abundance: many; d_gene: NA; v_gene: TRBV9; CDR3nt: TGTGCCAGCAGCGTAGAATGGGAGACCCAGTACTTC; CDR3aa: CASSVEWETQYF
j_gene: TRBJ2-3; abundance: NA; d_gene: NA; v_gene: TRBV28; CDR3nt: TGTGCCAGCAGTACCCGGCCCTTTCCTTACACAGATACGCAGTATTTT; CDR3aa: CASSTRPFPYTDTQYF
j_gene: TRBJ1-1; abundance: many; d_gene: TRBD1; v_gene: TRBV7-9; CDR3nt: TGTGCCAGCCAGGGACAGGAGTGGGAAAACACTGAAGCTTTCTTT; CDR3aa: CASQGQEWENTEAFF
j_gene: TRBJ2-2; abundance: few; d_gene: TRBD2; v_gene: TRBV7-3; CDR3nt: TGTGCCAGCGGGGCGAGCGGGATGGAGCTGTTTTTT; CDR3aa: CASGASGMELFF
j_gene: TRBJ2-1; abundance: once; d_gene: NA; v_gene: TRBV15; CDR3nt: TGTGCCACCAGCAGAATACAGCGGAACTACAATGAGCAGTTCTTC; CDR3aa: CATSRIQRNYNEQFF
j_gene: TRBJ2-7; abundance: once; d_gene: NA; v_gene: TRBV7-2; CDR3nt: TGTGCCAGCAGCCTAAAAAGGACGGACTACGAGCAGTACTTC; CDR3aa: CASSLKRTDYEQYF
j_gene: TRBJ1-3; abundance: once; d_gene: NA; v_gene: TRBV25-1; CDR3nt: TGTGCCAGCAGTGACCCTCGAGGGGGGTTCGCTGGAAACACCATATATTTT; CDR3aa: CASSDPRGGFAGNTIYF
j_gene: TRBJ2-7; abundance: once; d_gene: NA; v_gene: TRBV30; CDR3nt: TGTGCCTGGAGTTCCGGGCCCGCTGAGCAGTACTTC; CDR3aa: CAWSSGPAEQYF
j_gene: TRBJ1-1; abundance: NA; d_gene: NA; v_gene: TRBV11-2; CDR3nt: TGTGCCAGCAGCTTGGATGTCCAGGGTCGAGCTTTCTTT; CDR3aa: CASSLDVQGRAFF
j_gene: TRBJ2-5; abundance: NA; d_gene: TRBD2; v_gene: TRBV5-8; CDR3nt: TGTGCCAGTTCAACCGGGACTAGCGGGAGCCAGACCCAGTACTTC; CDR3aa: CASSTGTSGSQTQYF
j_gene: TRBJ2-1; abundance: NA; d_gene: TRBD2; v_gene: TRBV6-1; CDR3nt: TGTGCCAGCACAGGATTTAGCGGGAGGGACTATGAGCAGTTCTTC; CDR3aa: CASTGFSGRDYEQFF
j_gene: TRBJ1-1; abundance: NA; d_gene: TRBD1; v_gene: TRBV18; CDR3nt: TGTGCCAGCTCACCAGAGGGACAGGCTTCTGAAGCTTTCTTT; CDR3aa: CASSPEGQASEAFF
j_gene: TRBJ1-2; abundance: NA; d_gene: NA; v_gene: TRBV28; CDR3nt: TGTGCCAGCAGTCTCCGGGGGGACGGCTACACCTTC; CDR3aa: CASSLRGDGYTF
j_gene: TRBJ2-7; abundance: NA; d_gene: NA; v_gene: TRBV9; CDR3nt: TGTGCCAGCAGCGTCACCTCGGCAGGCGGTATCAACGAGCAGTACTTC; CDR3aa: CASSVTSAGGINEQYF
j_gene: TRBJ2-7; abundance: NA; d_gene: NA; v_gene: TRBV4-1; CDR3nt: TGCGCCAGCAGCCTCCCTCGGGGCTACGAGCAGTACTTC; CDR3aa: CASSLPRGYEQYF
j_gene: TRBJ1-2; abundance: NA; d_gene: NA; v_gene: TRBV7-8; CDR3nt: TGTGCCAGCAGCCCACAGCCACACAACTATGGCTACACCTTC; CDR3aa: CASSPQPHNYGYTF
j_gene: TRBJ2-4; abundance: NA; d_gene: TRBD2; v_gene: TRBV29-1; CDR3nt: TGCAGCGTGACCAAGCGGGAGGGCCGAGACATTCAGTACTTC; CDR3aa: CSVTKREGRDIQYF
j_gene: TRBJ1-1; abundance: NA; d_gene: NA; v_gene: TRBV29-1; CDR3nt: TGCAGCGTTTCACGAAGTATGGAGAACACTGAAGCTTTCTTT; CDR3aa: CSVSRSMENTEAFF